Detailed here is one T cell receptor (beta chain). The sample is drawn from a study of blood T cell repertoires in COVID-19. Study overall: In each case, the material was cDNA or gDNA derived from T cells, B-cell-depleted T cells, or PBMCs.

Sequencing was performed with immunoSEQ multiplex PCR; in TCRdb, only in-frame clones are kept and a portion is missing. Of around 26,000 clones detected, 90% to 95% appear once; the ten largest clones hold approximately 2%. The CDR3 sequence is 15 residues long. Trimming pared 6 bases from V and 4 bases from J, leaving 16 bases between. Germline V gives CDR1 MNHEY, CDR2 SVGAGI. Material: peripheral blood. This sequence originates from a human donor in a cohort sampled during active COVID-19. The rearrangement links TRBV6-5 to TRBJ1-3; the D gene is possibly TRBD1 (5 bases). In DNA, the CDR3 is TGTGCCAGCAGCCCCAGTGGCGGACACGGAAACACCATATATTTT. Translated, it gives CASSPSGGHGNTIYF.